Presented here are 15 T cell receptor beta chains from one specimen sequenced in a study of shared clonotypes between healthy human individuals. The method was immunoSEQ multiplex PCR; TCRdb's version includes in-frame clones alone and lacks a portion of them. In the table there are around 500,000 clones, more than 75% of which are singletons. The sample consisted of PBMCs. The receptors here all came from a middle-aged woman in good health. Some clones in this sample may be carry-over from other donors' samples.

The chain carries TRBV28 and TRBJ1-5, with D hard to call. Trimming shortened V by 1 base and J by 3 bases, and 7 bases separated the two germline ends. CDR3 size: 14 residues. The V gene's germline CDR1 is MDHEN and CDR2 SYDVKM. CDR3 loop: CASSLLVINQPQHF. CDR3 DNA sequence: TGTGCCAGCAGTTTATTAGTGATCAATCAGCCCCAGCATTTT.

About this clone itself: Distinct nucleotide sequences in the sample also encode this CDR3. V and J are TRBV5-1 and TRBJ2-7; D perhaps matches TRBD1 (5 bases). Germline-derived CDR1 and CDR2 are SGHRS and YFSETQ. Trimming cost V 4 bases and J 4 bases, with 9 bases left between them. The CDR3 spans 12 residues. The CDR3 DNA reads TGCGCCAGCAGCCCGCAGGGTTACGAGCAGTACTTC. This sequence encodes CASSPQGYEQYF.

V gene TRBV5-4 combines with J gene TRBJ2-7; perhaps TRBD2 as D (6 bases). This CDR3 comprises 14 residues. Germline V gene data show CDR1 as SGHNT and CDR2 as YYREEE (reference sequence). V dropped 3 bases and J dropped 7 bases, with 17 bases sitting between them. CDR3 sequence reads: CASSSGRREREQYF. Written as DNA, the CDR3 is TGTGCCAGCAGCTCCGGTCGACGGGAGAGAGAGCAGTACTTC.

The chain is built from TRBV10-3 and TRBJ2-7, with D tentatively TRBD1 or TRBD2 (5 bases each). The CDR3 consists of 13 residues. Germline-derived CDR1 and CDR2 are ENHRY and SYGVKD. The V gene lost 6 bases and the J gene lost 0 bases, with 9 bases spanning the gap. For the CDR3, the DNA is TGTGCCATCAGGGGGACGGACTCCTACGAGCAGTACTTC. It translates to CAIRGTDSYEQYF.

The chain recombines TRBV19 with TRBJ2-1; the match to TRBD2 covers 7 bases. The V gene end was trimmed by 7 bases and the J gene end by 6 bases; junction bases not matched to a gene: 9. CDR3 length equals 14 residues. Germline CDR1 is LNHDA and CDR2 is SQIVND (reference sequence). The DNA of the CDR3 is TGTGCCAGTAACTCGCGGGAGTCCGTCAATGAGCAGTTCTTC. This translates into CASNSRESVNEQFF.

As to this clone: Other nucleotide sequences from this sample produce the same CDR3. The rearrangement joins TRBV29-1 to TRBJ2-3; no firm D call. Germline V gene lookup returns CDR1 SQVTM and CDR2 ANQGSEA. V shed 2 bases and J shed 1 base, with 7 bases lying between them. The CDR3 length is 13 residues. The CDR3 nucleotides read TGCAGCGTTGAATCCCGGGGCACAGATACGCAGTATTTT. Protein product: CSVESRGTDTQYF.

The CDR3 sequence: CASSYSRLRTYEQYF. CDR3 nucleotides: TGTGCCAGCAGTTACTCGAGACTTAGAACCTACGAGCAGTACTTC. The rearrangement uses TRBV6-5 and TRBJ2-7; D is unresolved. This CDR3 region has 15 residues. Between the trimmed V and J ends, which lost 0 bases and 2 bases, there was a span of 11 bases. CDR1 is MNHEY and CDR2 is SVGAGI in the germline V gene.

V usage is TRBV6-5 and J usage is TRBJ1-1; 8 bases agree with TRBD1. The germline V gene encodes CDR1 MNHEY and CDR2 SVGAGI. The V gene end was trimmed by 5 bases and the J gene end by 9 bases; junction bases not matched to a gene: 5. This CDR3 region has 12 residues. CDR3 loop: CASSPGTGQAFF. As DNA, the CDR3 is TGTGCCAGCAGTCCCGGGACAGGACAAGCTTTCTTT.

The J gene is TRBJ1-1, the V gene TRBV18; 7 bases line up with TRBD1. The V and J ends lost 3 bases and 3 bases, in that order; junction bases with no gene match: 13. Germline V gene lookup returns CDR1 KGHSH and CDR2 LQKENI. The CDR3 spans 17 residues. The CDR3 region has the DNA TGTGCCAGCTCACCTACAGGGGTCTTAGCGGGGTACACTGAAGCTTTCTTT. Translation: CASSPTGVLAGYTEAFF.

The chain has TRBV19 and TRBJ2-2, with D perhaps matching TRBD1 (6 bases). The germline V gene encodes CDR1 LNHDA and CDR2 SQIVND (reference sequence). V shed 9 bases and J shed 1 base, with 9 bases lying between them. CDR3 size: 13 residues. The CDR3 DNA sequence: TGTGCCAGCCTGGACAGGAACACCGGGGAGCTGTTTTTT. Its protein product is CASLDRNTGELFF. Full variable domain (outside the CDR3, taken from reference TRBV19 and TRBJ2-2): DGGITQSPKYLFRKEGQNVTLSCEQNLNHDAMYWYRQDPGQGLRLIYYSQIVNDFQKGDIAEGYSVSREKKESFPLTVTSAQKNPTAFYLCASLDRNTGELFFGEGSRLTVL.

The chain links TRBV6-4 to TRBJ2-5, with TRBD2 as a possible D gene (7 bases). Germline CDR1 is MRHNA and CDR2 is SNTAGT. CDR3 length: 15 amino acids. V was trimmed by 3 bases and J by 7 bases, leaving 18 bases between them. Here the CDR3 DNA reads TGTGCCAGCAGTGAAGCGGAGGGGGGGTTAGGGACCCAGTACTTC. It translates to CASSEAEGGLGTQYF.

The genes are TRBV4-3 and TRBJ1-5; TRBD1 agrees at 7 bases. Losses at the gene ends were 4 bases for V and 4 bases for J; bases not matched to a gene: 1. The CDR3 runs to 13 residues. Per the germline V gene, CDR1 is LGHNA and CDR2 is YSLEER. The CDR3 protein is CASSPGGNQPQHF. DNA of the CDR3: TGCGCCAGCAGCCCAGGGGGTAATCAGCCCCAGCATTTT.

To note about this clone: Other DNA sequences from this sample encode an identical CDR3 as well. The rearrangement links TRBV2 to TRBJ2-6; D not certain. Germline V gene lookup returns CDR1 SNHLY and CDR2 FYNNEI. This CDR3 has 13 amino acids. V lost 8 bases to trimming and J lost 3 bases, with 8 bases between them. This CDR3 reads CASASFGANVLTF. The DNA for the CDR3 is TGTGCCAGCGCGTCTTTTGGGGCCAACGTCCTGACTTTC.

The CDR3 DNA follows: TGCGCCAGCTCCCCAGGGTCACCAGGCTACGAGCAGTACTTC. Translating it yields CASSPGSPGYEQYF. The chain joins TRBV5-1 to TRBJ2-7; maybe TRBD1 (5 bases). The germline V gene has CDR1 SGHRS and CDR2 YFSETQ. This CDR3 contains 14 residues. V lost 7 bases to trimming and J lost 3 bases, with 17 bases between them. Based on the CDR3 plus reference TRBV5-1 and TRBJ2-7, the full variable domain is KAGVTQTPRYLIKTRGQQVTLSCSPISGHRSVSWYQQTPGQGLQFLFEYFSETQRNKGNFPGRFSGRQFSNSRSEMNVSTLELGDSALYLCASSPGSPGYEQYFGPGTRLTVT.

The CDR3 protein is CSVEGDRDTDTQYF. The CDR3 DNA follows: TGCAGCGTTGAAGGGGACAGGGATACAGATACGCAGTATTTT. This rearrangement joins TRBV29-1 to TRBJ2-3, with TRBD1 matching over 9 bases. The J segment lost 3 bases and the V segment lost 1 base, leaving 2 bases of the junction unmatched. Germline CDR1 SQVTM, CDR2 ANQGSEA. This CDR3 comprises 14 residues.